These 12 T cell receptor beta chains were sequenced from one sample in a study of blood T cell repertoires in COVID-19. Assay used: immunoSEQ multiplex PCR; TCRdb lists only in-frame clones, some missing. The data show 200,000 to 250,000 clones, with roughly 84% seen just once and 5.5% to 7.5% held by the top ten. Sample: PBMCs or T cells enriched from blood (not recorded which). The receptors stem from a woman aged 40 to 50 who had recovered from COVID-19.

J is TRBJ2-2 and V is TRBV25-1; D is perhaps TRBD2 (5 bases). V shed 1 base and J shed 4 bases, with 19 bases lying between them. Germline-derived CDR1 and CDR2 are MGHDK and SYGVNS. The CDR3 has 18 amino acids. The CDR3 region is CASSEFASSRSGTGELFF. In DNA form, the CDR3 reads TGTGCCAGCAGTGAATTCGCGTCTAGCCGTTCGGGCACCGGGGAGCTGTTTTTT.

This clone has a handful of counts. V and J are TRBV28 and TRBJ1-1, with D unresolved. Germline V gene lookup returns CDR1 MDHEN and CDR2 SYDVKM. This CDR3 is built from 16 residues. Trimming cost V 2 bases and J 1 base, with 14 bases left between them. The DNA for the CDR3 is TGTGCCAGCAGTTTAACTGAGAATGCTCGGAACACTGAAGCTTTCTTT. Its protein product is CASSLTENARNTEAFF.

CDR3 DNA sequence: TGTGCCAGCAGCTTGACAGGGGTGTCTGTAAACTATGGCTACACCTTC. Encoded protein: CASSLTGVSVNYGYTF. The chain carries TRBV7-9 and TRBJ1-2; 8 bases fit TRBD1. The CDR3 totals 16 residues. Per germline, CDR1 SEHNR and CDR2 FQNEAQ (reference sequence). With 3 bases clipped from V and 2 bases from J, the junction kept 8 bases outside the gene matches.

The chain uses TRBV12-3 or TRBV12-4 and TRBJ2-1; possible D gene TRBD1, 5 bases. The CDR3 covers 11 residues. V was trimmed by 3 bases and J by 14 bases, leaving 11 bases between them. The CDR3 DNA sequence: TGTGCCAGCAGTTTCGGCAGGGCGGAGTTCTTC. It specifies CASSFGRAEFF.

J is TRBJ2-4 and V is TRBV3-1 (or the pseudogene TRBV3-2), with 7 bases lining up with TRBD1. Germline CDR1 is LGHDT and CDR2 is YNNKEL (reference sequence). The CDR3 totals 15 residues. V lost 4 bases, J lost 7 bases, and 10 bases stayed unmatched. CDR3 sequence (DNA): TGTGCCAGCAGCCGGCGGACAGGACTTATCAACATTCAGTACTTC. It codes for CASSRRTGLINIQYF.

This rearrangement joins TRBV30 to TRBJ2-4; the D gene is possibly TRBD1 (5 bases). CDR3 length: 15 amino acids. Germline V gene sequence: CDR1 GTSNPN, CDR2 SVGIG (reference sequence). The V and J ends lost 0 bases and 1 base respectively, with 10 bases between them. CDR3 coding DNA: TGTGCCTGGAGTGTATTGGGGCGGGCCAAAAACATTCAGTACTTC. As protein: CAWSVLGRAKNIQYF.

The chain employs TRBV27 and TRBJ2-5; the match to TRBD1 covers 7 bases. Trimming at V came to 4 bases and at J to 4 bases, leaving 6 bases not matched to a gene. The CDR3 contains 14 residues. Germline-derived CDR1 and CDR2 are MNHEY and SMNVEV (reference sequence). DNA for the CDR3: TGTGCCAGCAGTTGGGGCAGGGGGTTAGAGACCCAGTACTTC. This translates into CASSWGRGLETQYF.

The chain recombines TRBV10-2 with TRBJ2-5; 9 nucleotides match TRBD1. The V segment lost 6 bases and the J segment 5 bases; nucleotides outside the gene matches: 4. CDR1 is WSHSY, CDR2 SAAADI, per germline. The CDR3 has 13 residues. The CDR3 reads CASRQGARETQYF. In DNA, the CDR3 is TGCGCCAGCAGACAGGGGGCGCGTGAGACCCAGTACTTC.

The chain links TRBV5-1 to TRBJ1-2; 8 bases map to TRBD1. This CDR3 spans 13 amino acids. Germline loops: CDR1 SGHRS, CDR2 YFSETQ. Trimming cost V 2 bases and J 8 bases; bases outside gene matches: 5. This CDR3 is CASSFQTGDGYTF. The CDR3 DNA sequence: TGCGCCAGCAGCTTCCAGACAGGGGACGGCTACACCTTC.

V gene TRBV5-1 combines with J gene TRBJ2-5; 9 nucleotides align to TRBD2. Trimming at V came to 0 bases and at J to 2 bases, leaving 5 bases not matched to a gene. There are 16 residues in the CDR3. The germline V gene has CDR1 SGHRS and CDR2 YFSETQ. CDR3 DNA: TGCGCCAGCAGCTTGGCACCTAGCGGGGAGCAAGAGACCCAGTACTTC. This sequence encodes CASSLAPSGEQETQYF.

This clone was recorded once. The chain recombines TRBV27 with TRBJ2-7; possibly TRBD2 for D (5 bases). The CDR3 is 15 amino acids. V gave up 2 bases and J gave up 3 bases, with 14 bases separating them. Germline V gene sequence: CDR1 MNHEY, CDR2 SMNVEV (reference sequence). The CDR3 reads CASSLTAATHYEQYF. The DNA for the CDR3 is TGTGCCAGCAGTTTAACAGCGGCGACCCACTACGAGCAGTACTTC.

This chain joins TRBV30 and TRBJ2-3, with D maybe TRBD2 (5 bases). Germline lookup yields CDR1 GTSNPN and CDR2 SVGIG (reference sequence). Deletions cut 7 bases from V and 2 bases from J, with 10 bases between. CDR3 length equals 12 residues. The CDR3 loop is CAFPGITDTQYF. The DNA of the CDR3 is TGTGCCTTCCCGGGGATCACAGATACGCAGTATTTT.